This is a list of T cell receptor beta chains from one sample in a study of blood T cell repertoires in COVID-19. Assay used: immunoSEQ multiplex PCR; TCRdb lists only in-frame clones, some missing. The repertoire includes 140,000 to 150,000 clones, roughly 78% of them detected once, and approximately 6% sits in the top ten. Sequenced material: PBMCs or T cells enriched from blood (not recorded which). The source of these receptors is a woman aged 45 to 65 who had recovered from COVID-19. The CDR3 runs from the conserved cysteine through the conserved F or W. The order of the fields is CDR3 DNA, CDR3 protein, J gene, D gene, clone size, V gene. The D gene is left open where the match is weak. Size is omitted from some rows. Given values are once, few, many or a class for expanded clones.

TGTGCCAGTTGGGGGACAGCCTACGAGCAGTACTTC | CASWGTAYEQYF | TRBJ2-7 | TRBD1 | - | TRBV6-5
TGTGCCAGCAGCTTAGGGACAGGGAGCAATGAGCAGTTCTTC | CASSLGTGSNEQFF | TRBJ2-1 | TRBD1 | - | TRBV5-6
TGTGCCGCACTTCAACAGGGGTCGTCTGGAAACACCATATATTTT | CAALQQGSSGNTIYF | TRBJ1-3 | TRBD1 | - | TRBV2
TGTGCCAGCAGCTGGGGAGGGAACCCCGGGGAGCTGTTTTTT | CASSWGGNPGELFF | TRBJ2-2 | TRBD2 | once | TRBV7-8
TGTGCCAGCAGCAAACTAGCGGCCCCGAACACCGGGGAGCTGTTTTTT | CASSKLAAPNTGELFF | TRBJ2-2 | TRBD2 | - | TRBV3-1/TRBV3-2
TGTGCCAGCAGCTTAAAGGTGACTAGCACAGATACGCAGTATTTT | CASSLKVTSTDTQYF | TRBJ2-3 | - | once | TRBV7-2
TGTGCCAGTCGTGAACAGGGATATGGCTACACCTTC | CASREQGYGYTF | TRBJ1-2 | - | - | TRBV19
TGCAGCGTTGAACCCGGACAGGGCGCTGAAGCTTTCTTT | CSVEPGQGAEAFF | TRBJ1-1 | TRBD1 | - | TRBV29-1
TGTGCCAGCACTCGGGCTAGCGTCACAGATACGCAGTATTTT | CASTRASVTDTQYF | TRBJ2-3 | - | - | TRBV28
TGTGCCAGCAGCCCCCAACCCATAGCGGGGGGTTTCCACGAGCAGTACTTC | CASSPQPIAGGFHEQYF | TRBJ2-7 | TRBD2 | - | TRBV16
TGTGCCAGCAGCCCGAGCTCCTACAATGAGCAGTTCTTC | CASSPSSYNEQFF | TRBJ2-1 | - | - | TRBV11-3
TGTGCCAGCATCGGACAGCCTCCGAACACCGGGGAGCTGTTTTTT | CASIGQPPNTGELFF | TRBJ2-2 | - | - | TRBV2
TGTGCCAGCAGCCAAGATCGGACTAGCGGGGGGAACCAAGAGACCCAGTACTTC | CASSQDRTSGGNQETQYF | TRBJ2-5 | TRBD2 | - | TRBV3-1/TRBV3-2
TGTGCCTGGGAAATAGCGGGGGGTCCTTTCGGGGAGCTGTTTTTT | CAWEIAGGPFGELFF | TRBJ2-2 | TRBD2 | - | TRBV30
TGTGCCACCAGCAGAGATGGCAGGGGGCATTACGAGCAGTACTTC | CATSRDGRGHYEQYF | TRBJ2-7 | TRBD1 | - | TRBV15
TGTGCCAGCAGCTCCCACTGGGGACAGGGGACTGGAAACACCATATATTTT | CASSSHWGQGTGNTIYF | TRBJ1-3 | TRBD1 | - | TRBV7-9
TGTGCCAGCAGCTGGGACAGGGGTACCGGGGAGCTGTTTTTT | CASSWDRGTGELFF | TRBJ2-2 | TRBD1 | - | TRBV5-8
TGTGCCAGCAGCGAGGACTGGAACACCGGGGAGCTGTTTTTT | CASSEDWNTGELFF | TRBJ2-2 | - | - | TRBV6-4
TGTGCCAGCAGTTACTCGCAGGGTAGAGAGCCCCAGCATTTT | CASSYSQGREPQHF | TRBJ1-5 | - | - | TRBV6-5
TGTGCCACCAGCTCCGTAGCGGGGGGCGTTGTTGAGCAGTTCTTC | CATSSVAGGVVEQFF | TRBJ2-1 | TRBD2 | - | TRBV15
TGTGCCAGCAGTGAAGCGCTTCTGTGGTTCGCGTCGGGGGGGTACAATGAGCAGTTCTTC | CASSEALLWFASGGYNEQFF | TRBJ2-1 | TRBD2 | - | TRBV2
TGTGCCAGCGGGCAGGGGGCGATTCTAACTGAAGCTTTCTTT | CASGQGAILTEAFF | TRBJ1-1 | TRBD1 | - | TRBV2
TGCAGCGTTGCCCTCCAGGGCGATCAGCCCCAGCATTTT | CSVALQGDQPQHF | TRBJ1-5 | - | - | TRBV29-1
TGTGCCAGCTCACCGGGACTAGCGGAAGAGACCCAGTACTTC | CASSPGLAEETQYF | TRBJ2-5 | TRBD2 | few | TRBV18
TGTGCCAGCAGCCAACGGGGGCGCGGGGGAAACTCTGAAGCTTTCTTT | CASSQRGRGGNSEAFF | TRBJ1-1 | - | few | TRBV3-1/TRBV3-2
TGTGCCAGCAGTCCCCCTGGGCAGGGGGAAGTATATTTT | CASSPPGQGEVYF | TRBJ1-3 | TRBD1 | - | TRBV6-5
TGTGCCAGCAGCTTACGGGGGGGCCTAGGAGATACGCAGTATTTT | CASSLRGGLGDTQYF | TRBJ2-3 | TRBD2 | many | TRBV7-2
TGTGCCAGCAGTCCCCCGACAGGGTCGGTCAATGAGCAGTTCTTC | CASSPPTGSVNEQFF | TRBJ2-1 | TRBD1 | - | TRBV27
TGTGCCAGGGACAGGGTCCGTGCCGGGGAGCTGTTTTTT | CARDRVRAGELFF | TRBJ2-2 | TRBD1 | many | TRBV2
TGTGCCAGTAGTAACCAGGGGGCCAACGTCCTGACTTTC | CASSNQGANVLTF | TRBJ2-6 | - | - | TRBV19
TGTGCCACCCAGTCGGGGGGGGCCCTTAGCTATGGCTACACCTTC | CATQSGGALSYGYTF | TRBJ1-2 | - | - | TRBV6-5
TGTGCCAGCTCACAGGGGACAGGGAACTACGAGCAGTACTTC | CASSQGTGNYEQYF | TRBJ2-7 | TRBD1 | few | TRBV18